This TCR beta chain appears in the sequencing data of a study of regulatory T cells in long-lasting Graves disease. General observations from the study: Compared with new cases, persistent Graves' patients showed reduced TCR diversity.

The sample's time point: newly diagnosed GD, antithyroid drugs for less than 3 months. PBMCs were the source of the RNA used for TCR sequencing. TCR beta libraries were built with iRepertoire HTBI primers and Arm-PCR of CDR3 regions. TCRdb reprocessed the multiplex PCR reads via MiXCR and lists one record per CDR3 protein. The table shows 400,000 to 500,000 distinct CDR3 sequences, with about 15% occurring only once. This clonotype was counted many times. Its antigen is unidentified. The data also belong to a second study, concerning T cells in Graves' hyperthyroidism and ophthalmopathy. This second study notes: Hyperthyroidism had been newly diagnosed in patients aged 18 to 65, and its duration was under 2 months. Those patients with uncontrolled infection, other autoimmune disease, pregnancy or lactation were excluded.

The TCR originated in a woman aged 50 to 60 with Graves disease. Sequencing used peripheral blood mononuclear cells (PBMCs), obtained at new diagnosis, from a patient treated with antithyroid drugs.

For the CDR3, the DNA is TGTGCCAGCAGCTCCGACTGGACTAGCACAGATACGCAGTATTTT. As protein: CASSSDWTSTDTQYF. The rearrangement uses TRBV7-9 and TRBJ2-3; possible D gene TRBD2, 5 bases. V lost 4 bases and J 0 bases, leaving 11 bases between the germline ends. CDR1 is SEHNR and CDR2 is FQNEAQ in the germline V gene (reference sequence). The CDR3 spans 15 residues.